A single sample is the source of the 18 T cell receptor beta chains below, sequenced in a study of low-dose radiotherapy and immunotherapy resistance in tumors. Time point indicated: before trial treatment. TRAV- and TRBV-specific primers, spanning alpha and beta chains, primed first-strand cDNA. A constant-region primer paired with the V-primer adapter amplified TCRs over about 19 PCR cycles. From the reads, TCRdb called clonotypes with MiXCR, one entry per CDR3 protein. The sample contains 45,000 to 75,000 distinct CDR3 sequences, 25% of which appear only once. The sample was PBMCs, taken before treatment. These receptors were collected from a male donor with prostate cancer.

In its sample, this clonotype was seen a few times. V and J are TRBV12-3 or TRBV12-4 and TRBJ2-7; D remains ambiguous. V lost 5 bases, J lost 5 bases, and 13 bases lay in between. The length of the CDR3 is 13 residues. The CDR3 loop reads CASSLRQVDEQYF. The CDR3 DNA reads TGTGCCAGCAGTCTCCGGCAGGTCGACGAGCAGTACTTC.

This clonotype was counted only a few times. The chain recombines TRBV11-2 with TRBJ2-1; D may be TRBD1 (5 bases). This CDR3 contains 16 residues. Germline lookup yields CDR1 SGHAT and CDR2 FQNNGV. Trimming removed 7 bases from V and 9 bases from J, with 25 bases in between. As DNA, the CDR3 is TGTGCCAGCACCATTCCGATTATGGGCCGACAGTTTGAGCAGTTCTTC. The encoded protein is CASTIPIMGRQFEQFF.

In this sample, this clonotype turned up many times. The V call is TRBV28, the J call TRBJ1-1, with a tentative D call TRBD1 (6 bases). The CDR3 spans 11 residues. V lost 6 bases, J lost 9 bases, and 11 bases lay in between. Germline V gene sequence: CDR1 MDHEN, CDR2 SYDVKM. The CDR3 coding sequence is TGTGCCAGCAGCCCCGGGACACAAGCTTTCTTT. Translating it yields CASSPGTQAFF.

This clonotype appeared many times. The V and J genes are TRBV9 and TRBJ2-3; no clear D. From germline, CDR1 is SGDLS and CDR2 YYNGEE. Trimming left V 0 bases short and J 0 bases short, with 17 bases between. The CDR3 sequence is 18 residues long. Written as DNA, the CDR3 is TGTGCCAGCAGCGTAGCTACTGGGATCCCGACTAGCACAGATACGCAGTATTTT. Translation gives CASSVATGIPTSTDTQYF.

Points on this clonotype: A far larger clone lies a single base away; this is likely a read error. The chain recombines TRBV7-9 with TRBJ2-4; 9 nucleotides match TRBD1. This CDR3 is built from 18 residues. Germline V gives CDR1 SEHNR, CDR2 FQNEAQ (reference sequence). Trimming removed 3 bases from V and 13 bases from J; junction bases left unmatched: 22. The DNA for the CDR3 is TGTGCCAGCAGCTTCACCCGGGACAGGGCAAGCTCCTACAATGAGCAGTACTTC. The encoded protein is CASSFTRDRASSYNEQYF.

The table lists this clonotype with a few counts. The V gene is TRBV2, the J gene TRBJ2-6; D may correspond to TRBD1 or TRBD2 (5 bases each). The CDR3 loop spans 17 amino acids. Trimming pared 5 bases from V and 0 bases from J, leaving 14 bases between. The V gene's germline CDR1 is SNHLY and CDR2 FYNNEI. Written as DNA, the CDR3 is TGTGCCAGCAGTTGGGACGTCGACGGCTCTGGGGCCAACGTCCTGACTTTC. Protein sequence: CASSWDVDGSGANVLTF.

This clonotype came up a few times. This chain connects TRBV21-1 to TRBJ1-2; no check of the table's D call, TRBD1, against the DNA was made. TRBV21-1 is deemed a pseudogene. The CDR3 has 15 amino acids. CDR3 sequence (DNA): TGTGCCAGCAGCATGTCCCGGGACAGGAACTATGGCTACACCTTC. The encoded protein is CASSMSRDRNYGYTF.

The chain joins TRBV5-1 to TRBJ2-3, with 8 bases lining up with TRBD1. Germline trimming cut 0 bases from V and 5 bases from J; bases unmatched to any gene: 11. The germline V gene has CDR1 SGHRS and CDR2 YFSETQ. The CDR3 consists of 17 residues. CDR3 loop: CASSLAFQGASGDTQYF. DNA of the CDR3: TGCGCCAGCAGCTTGGCCTTTCAGGGGGCTTCCGGAGATACGCAGTATTTT. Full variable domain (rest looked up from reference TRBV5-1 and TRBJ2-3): KAGVTQTPRYLIKTRGQQVTLSCSPISGHRSVSWYQQTPGQGLQFLFEYFSETQRNKGNFPGRFSGRQFSNSRSEMNVSTLELGDSALYLCASSLAFQGASGDTQYFGPGTRLTVL.

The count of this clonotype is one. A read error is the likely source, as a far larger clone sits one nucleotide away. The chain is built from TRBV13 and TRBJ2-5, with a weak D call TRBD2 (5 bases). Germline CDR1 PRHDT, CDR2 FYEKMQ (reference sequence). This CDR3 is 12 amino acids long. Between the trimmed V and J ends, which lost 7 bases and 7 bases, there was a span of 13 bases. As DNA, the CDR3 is TGTGCCAGCACTGAGAACGAGGGGACCCAGTACTTC. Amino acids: CASTENEGTQYF. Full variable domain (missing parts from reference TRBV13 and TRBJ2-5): AAGVIQSPRHLIKEKRETATLKCYPIPRHDTVYWYQQGPGQDPQFLISFYEKMQSDKGSIPDRFSAQQFSDYHSELNMSSLELGDSALYFCASTENEGTQYFGPGTRLLVL.

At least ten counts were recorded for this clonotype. The CDR3 region has the DNA TGTGCCAGCAGTCCCCGCCAGGGAGGGAGTGAAAAACTGTTTTTT. Its protein is CASSPRQGGSEKLFF. V and J are TRBV12-3 or TRBV12-4 and TRBJ1-4; possible D gene TRBD1, 5 bases. V was shortened by 5 bases and J by 7 bases, with 17 bases between the two germline ends. This CDR3 comprises 15 residues.

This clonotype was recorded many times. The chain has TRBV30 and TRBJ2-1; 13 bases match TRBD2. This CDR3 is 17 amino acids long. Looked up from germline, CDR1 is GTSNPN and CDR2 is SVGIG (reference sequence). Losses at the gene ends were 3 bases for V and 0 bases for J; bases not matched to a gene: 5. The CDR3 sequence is CAWRLLAGGSSYNEQFF. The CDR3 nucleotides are TGTGCCTGGAGGTTACTAGCGGGAGGGAGCTCCTACAATGAGCAGTTCTTC.

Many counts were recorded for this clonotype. CDR3 coding DNA: TGTGCCAGCAGTTACTCGAGAGGGGCGAAAGATACGCAGTATTTT. It codes for CASSYSRGAKDTQYF. V gene TRBV6-6 combines with J gene TRBJ2-3; D may be TRBD1 or TRBD2 (5 bases each). The CDR3 sequence is 15 residues long. From germline, CDR1 is MNHNY and CDR2 SVGAGI (reference sequence). V dropped 0 bases and J dropped 5 bases, with 12 bases sitting between them.

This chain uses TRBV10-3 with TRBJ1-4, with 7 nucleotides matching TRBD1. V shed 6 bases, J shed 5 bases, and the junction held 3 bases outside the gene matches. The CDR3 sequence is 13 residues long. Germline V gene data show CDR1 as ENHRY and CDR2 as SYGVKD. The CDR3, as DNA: TGTGCCATCAGAGACAGGGAGAATGAAAAACTGTTTTTT. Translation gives CAIRDRENEKLFF.

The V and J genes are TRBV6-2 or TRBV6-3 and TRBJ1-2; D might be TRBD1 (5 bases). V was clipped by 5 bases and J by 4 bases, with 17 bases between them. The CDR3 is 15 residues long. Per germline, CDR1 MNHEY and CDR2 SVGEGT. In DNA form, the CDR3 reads TGTGCCAGCAGTGAAGCGGTACAGGACTCCTATGGCTACACCTTC. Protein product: CASSEAVQDSYGYTF.

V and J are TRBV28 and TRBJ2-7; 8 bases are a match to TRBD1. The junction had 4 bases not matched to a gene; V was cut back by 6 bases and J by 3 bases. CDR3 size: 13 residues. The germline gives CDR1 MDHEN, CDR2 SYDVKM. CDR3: CASSHRGNYEQYF. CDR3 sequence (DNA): TGTGCCAGCAGCCACAGGGGGAACTACGAGCAGTACTTC. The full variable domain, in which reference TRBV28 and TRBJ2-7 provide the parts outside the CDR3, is DVKVTQSSRYLVKRTGEKVFLECVQDMDHENMFWYRQDPGLGLRLIYFSYDVKMKEKGDIPEGYSVSREKKERFSLILESASTNQTSMYLCASSHRGNYEQYFGPGTRLTVT.

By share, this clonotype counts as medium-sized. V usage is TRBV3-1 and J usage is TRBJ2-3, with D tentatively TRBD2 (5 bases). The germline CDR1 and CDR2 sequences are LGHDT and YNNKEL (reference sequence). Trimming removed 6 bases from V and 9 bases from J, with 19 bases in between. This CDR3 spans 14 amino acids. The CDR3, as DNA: TGTGCCAGCAGTCCTGCTCCCCCGGGAAGCACGCAGTATTTT. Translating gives CASSPAPPGSTQYF.

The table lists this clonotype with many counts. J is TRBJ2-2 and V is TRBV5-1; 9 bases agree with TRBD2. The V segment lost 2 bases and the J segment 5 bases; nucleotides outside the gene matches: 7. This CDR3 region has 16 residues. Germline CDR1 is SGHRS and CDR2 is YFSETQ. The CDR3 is CASSLGTSGRTGELFF. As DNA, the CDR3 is TGCGCCAGCAGCTTAGGCACCAGCGGGAGGACCGGGGAGCTGTTTTTT.

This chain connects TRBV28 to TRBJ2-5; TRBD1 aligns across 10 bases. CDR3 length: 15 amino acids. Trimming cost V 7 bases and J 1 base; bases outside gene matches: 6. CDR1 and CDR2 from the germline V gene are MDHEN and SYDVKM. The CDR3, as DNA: TGTGCCAGCAAGAGGGGACAGGGGTTCCAAGAGACCCAGTACTTC. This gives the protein CASKRGQGFQETQYF.